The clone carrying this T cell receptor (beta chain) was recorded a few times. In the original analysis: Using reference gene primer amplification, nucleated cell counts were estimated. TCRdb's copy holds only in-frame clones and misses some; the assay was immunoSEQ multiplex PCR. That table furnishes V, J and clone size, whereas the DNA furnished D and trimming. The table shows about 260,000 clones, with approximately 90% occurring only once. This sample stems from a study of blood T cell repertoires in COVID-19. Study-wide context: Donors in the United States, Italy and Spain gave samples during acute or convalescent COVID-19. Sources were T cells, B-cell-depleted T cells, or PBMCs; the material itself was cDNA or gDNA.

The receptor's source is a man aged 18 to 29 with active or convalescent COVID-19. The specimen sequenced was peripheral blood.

Here the CDR3 reads CASTSEGQGKQPQHF. CDR3 bases: TGTGCCAGCACTTCCGAGGGACAGGGGAAACAGCCCCAGCATTTT. The chain uses TRBV28 and TRBJ1-5; 10 nucleotides match TRBD1. CDR1 is MDHEN, CDR2 SYDVKM, per germline. V lost 7 bases and J lost 7; bases outside the gene matches: 10. CDR3 length equals 15 residues.